The clone carrying this T cell receptor beta chain was found a few times. Its antigen is unknown. MiXCR, run by TCRdb on the 5' RACE reads, gives a single entry per CDR3 protein. In the table there are some 700,000 distinct CDR3 sequences, roughly 20% of which are singletons. This specimen comes from a study of CD8 T cells in ankylosing spondylitis. Study results and caveats: Ankylosing spondylitis blood seemed to carry a telltale TCR beta motif made of under 10 highly homologous variants. Disease-linked clones were reportedly significantly enriched in matched ankylosing spondylitis synovial fluid. Earlier work had already found some motif variants in reactive arthritis synovial fluid and blood.

The CDR3 loop spans 16 amino acids. The V gene's germline CDR1 is LGHNA and CDR2 YSLEER. Between the trimmed V and J ends, which lost 5 bases and 0 bases, there was a span of 15 bases. The sample comprised blood, either unsorted or a sorted T cell fraction (not recorded which). This TCR was sampled from a male donor with ankylosing spondylitis. J is TRBJ2-3 and V is TRBV4-3; D remains ambiguous. This CDR3 is CASSLFVRASTDTQYF. CDR3 in DNA: TGCGCCAGCAGCTTGTTTGTTCGGGCTAGCACAGATACGCAGTATTTT.